This is a list of T cell receptor beta chains from one sample in a study of technical replicates of blood from several donors. TCRdb's copy holds only in-frame clones and misses some; the assay was immunoSEQ multiplex PCR. The sample records some 87,000 clones, around 97% being singletons. Sequencing used T cells isolated from PBMCs. Every receptor here comes from a human donor in good health. The conserved cysteine and the conserved F or W are not part of the CDR3 here.

J gene | V gene | CDR3 protein
TRBJ2-7 | TRBV19 | ASSIDASRTYEQY
TRBJ2-2 | TRBV23-1 | ASFGRRVHTGELF
TRBJ1-2 | TRBV27 | ASSTTPGVDYGYT
TRBJ2-1 | TRBV4-2 | ASSQSLAGTSAYNEQF
TRBJ2-2 | TRBV9 | ASSLGTGELF
TRBJ1-4 | TRBV19 | ASSMWTGDEKLF
TRBJ2-5 | TRBV6-5 | ASSYQTGDVQETQY
TRBJ2-1 | TRBV10-2 | ASSEASGRVFKQF
TRBJ1-4 | TRBV14 | ASSQAGVKLF
TRBJ2-1 | TRBV27 | ASSPRLFYNEQF
TRBJ1-2 | TRBV14 | ASSPARLVNYGYT
TRBJ1-1 | TRBV28 | ASSPGQGIMNTEAF
TRBJ1-1 | TRBV30 | ASTRELEAF
TRBJ2-7 | TRBV28 | ASSLLGTPIYEQY
TRBJ2-2 | TRBV7-7 | ASSTDPRGTHTGELF
TRBJ2-3 | TRBV7-6 | ASSLDRGHGIEFTDTQY
TRBJ2-1 | TRBV12-1 | ASSFAHGREGDEQF
TRBJ2-1 | TRBV9 | ASSVTPRAWNEQF
TRBJ2-3 | TRBV9 | ASRKTGTDTQY
TRBJ2-1 | TRBV29-1 | SVEVKGRPNEQF
TRBJ1-2 | TRBV7-8 | ASSLYPLGTGDGYT
TRBJ2-7 | TRBV11-3 | ASSSRDGTGGPYEQY
TRBJ2-5 | TRBV19 | ASSIGLFPGQETQY
TRBJ2-1 | TRBV28 | ATLHRGHFNEQF
TRBJ2-7 | TRBV4-1 | ASSQWGGMGNEQY
TRBJ1-1 | TRBV5-6 | ASSLIFGGGTF
TRBJ1-6 | TRBV5-5 | ASSLLTSTRRGSPLH
TRBJ2-3 | TRBV4-2 | ASSPPGGGTDTQY
TRBJ1-2 | TRBV30 | AWRPGQNYGYT
TRBJ2-1 | TRBV27 | ASSLRQNFYNEQF
TRBJ2-5 | TRBV5-4 | ASSKTPGTSGQETQY
TRBJ1-4 | TRBV30 | AWRGQAGNEKLF
TRBJ2-5 | TRBV6-5 | ASSYSGVGETQY
TRBJ1-1 | TRBV6-1 | ASSDTGFAEAF
TRBJ2-7 | TRBV28 | ASRPGDSGPDEQY
TRBJ2-1 | TRBV10-2 | ASSEETSGYNEQF
TRBJ2-7 | TRBV2 | ASSEATVEQY
TRBJ2-7 | TRBV7-9 | ASSLALSDSYYEQY
TRBJ2-7 | TRBV11-2 | ASSLEGWERLY